This T cell receptor (beta chain) came from a study of blood T cell repertoires in COVID-19. Study summary: The study drew acute and convalescent COVID-19 samples from the United States, Italy and Spain. In each case, the material was cDNA or gDNA derived from T cells, B-cell-depleted T cells, or PBMCs.

Germline V lookup: CDR1 SGHDT, CDR2 YYEEEE. Trimming cost V 3 bases and J 6 bases; bases outside gene matches: 10. The CDR3 has 15 residues. Methods used by the authors: Nucleated cell counts were estimated from reference gene primer amplification. Profiled with immunoSEQ multiplex PCR; TCRdb holds only in-frame clones, not every one. That table gives V, J and clone size, and the DNA gave D and trimming. The table includes 95,000 to 150,000 clones, approximately 85% detected once. The rearrangement uses TRBV5-6 and TRBJ2-7, with 9 bases aligning to TRBD1. Sequencing used peripheral blood. This receptor was taken from a woman aged 80 or over with acute or convalescent COVID-19. CDR3 nucleotides: TGTGCCAGCAGCTCCTTCGGGACAGGGTTCCGCGAGCAGTACGTC. It is translated as CASSSFGTGFREQYV.